These T cell receptor beta chains were read from a single sample in a study of cytotoxic CD8 clonotypes in ibrutinib-treated CLL. Profiling relied on immunoSEQ multiplex PCR, and the TCRdb table lists in-frame clones only, not all of them. Counted here are over 200,000 clones, 75% to 80% occurring once; the ten biggest clones make up over 10%. Sequencing used PBMCs, obtained after 12 months of ibrutinib treatment. These receptors all stem from a human donor with chronic lymphocytic leukemia. Both conserved end residues are part of each CDR3. A D gene is named only where the DNA matches it firmly. A row's size may be missing; if present it is once, few, many or a size class.

V	J	D	size	CDR3	DNA
TRBV9	TRBJ2-3	-	-	CASSTTTDTQYF	TGTGCCAGCAGCACAACCACAGATACGCAGTATTTT
TRBV27	TRBJ2-1	TRBD1	few	CASLTRGQGNPNEQFF	TGTGCCAGCCTCACCCGGGGACAGGGGAACCCTAATGAGCAGTTCTTC
TRBV7-9	TRBJ2-1	-	-	CASSGGAVYNEQFF	TGTGCCAGCAGCGGGGGAGCGGTCTACAATGAGCAGTTCTTC
TRBV15	TRBJ2-3	TRBD1	once	CATSRAPGPGGSTDTQYF	TGTGCCACCAGCAGAGCCCCAGGGCCAGGGGGATCCACAGATACGCAGTATTTT
TRBV6-5	TRBJ2-3	TRBD2	-	CASSYGGGADTQYF	TGTGCCAGCAGTTACGGCGGGGGTGCAGATACGCAGTATTTT
TRBV6-5	TRBJ1-1	TRBD1	few	CASRGTGQVGF	TGTGCCAGCAGAGGGACAGGGCAAGTGGGATTT
TRBV10-1	TRBJ2-1	-	-	CASSDQTIVYGPSSYNEQFF	TGCGCCAGCAGTGACCAAACTATCGTCTATGGACCAAGCTCCTACAATGAGCAGTTCTTC
TRBV6-5	TRBJ2-7	-	-	CASSSQGGGDEQYF	TGTGCCAGCAGTTCCCAAGGCGGAGGGGACGAGCAGTACTTC
TRBV15	TRBJ2-7	TRBD2	-	CATSRGSGSGSYEQYF	TGTGCCACCAGCAGAGGTAGCGGGAGTGGGTCCTACGAGCAGTACTTC
TRBV10-3	TRBJ2-7	-	-	CATHRGEGSSYEQYF	TGTGCCACCCATAGGGGTGAGGGAAGTTCCTACGAGCAGTACTTC
TRBV28	TRBJ1-1	-	-	CASSPGRTEAFF	TGTGCCAGCAGTCCCGGGCGCACTGAAGCTTTCTTT
TRBV18	TRBJ2-7	-	-	CASSPMDRQSSYEQYF	TGTGCCAGCTCACCAATGGACAGACAAAGCTCCTACGAGCAGTACTTC
TRBV4-1	TRBJ1-2	-	-	CASSQIQGLNYGYTF	TGCGCCAGCAGCCAAATTCAGGGGCTTAACTATGGCTACACCTTC
TRBV6-5	TRBJ1-4	-	-	CASSYFGGNEKLFF	TGTGCCAGCAGTTACTTCGGGGGAAATGAAAAACTGTTTTTT
TRBV6-5	TRBJ1-3	-	-	CASSTAGATGNTIYF	TGTGCCAGCAGTACTGCAGGGGCGACTGGAAACACCATATATTTT
TRBV7-7	TRBJ2-7	-	-	CASSLAEGPSYEQYF	TGTGCTAGCAGCTTAGCGGAGGGGCCCTCCTACGAGCAGTACTTC
TRBV19	TRBJ2-6	TRBD1	-	CASSPLAGGVLGANVLTF	TGTGCCAGTAGTCCGCTAGCAGGGGGCGTACTTGGGGCCAACGTCCTGACTTTC
TRBV28	TRBJ2-7	-	many	CASSSTGDWSLYEQYF	TGTGCCAGCAGTTCAACAGGGGACTGGTCCCTCTACGAGCAGTACTTC
TRBV14	TRBJ2-7	TRBD2	-	CASSSLSGRDSYEQYF	TGTGCCAGCAGCAGCCTAAGCGGGAGGGACTCCTACGAGCAGTACTTC
TRBV19	TRBJ2-1	-	-	CASSIPPGAGNEQFF	TGTGCCAGTAGTATTCCCCCAGGGGCTGGCAATGAGCAGTTCTTC
TRBV5-1	TRBJ1-1	-	-	CASSLTESRGAFF	TGCGCCAGCAGCTTGACGGAATCCCGGGGAGCTTTCTTT
TRBV5-1	TRBJ2-5	-	-	CASSFEQVQETQYF	TGCGCCAGCAGCTTTGAACAGGTCCAAGAGACCCAGTACTTC
TRBV15	TRBJ2-7	-	-	CATSRDKGDAYEQYF	TGTGCCACCAGCAGAGATAAAGGGGATGCTTACGAGCAGTACTTC
TRBV5-1	TRBJ2-7	TRBD1	-	CASSMTGGHEQYF	TGCGCCAGCAGCATGACAGGGGGCCACGAGCAGTACTTC
TRBV29-1	TRBJ1-5	-	-	CSVEGPETVNSNQPQHF	TGCAGCGTTGAAGGTCCCGAGACAGTCAATAGCAATCAGCCCCAGCATTTT
TRBV27	TRBJ2-2	TRBD2	-	CASSRSGGTGAGELFF	TGTGCCAGCAGTCGAAGCGGGGGAACCGGGGCCGGGGAGCTGTTTTTT
TRBV5-1	TRBJ2-7	TRBD1	once	CASSWSQGAYEQYF	TGCGCCAGCAGCTGGAGCCAGGGGGCCTACGAGCAGTACTTC
TRBV11-2	TRBJ2-7	-	-	CASSSYPRGSTYEQYF	TGTGCCAGCAGTTCATATCCCCGGGGTTCCACCTACGAGCAGTACTTC
TRBV25-1	TRBJ1-4	-	-	CASSEYRGAPNEKLFF	TGTGCCAGCAGTGAATATAGGGGGGCACCGAATGAAAAACTGTTTTTT
TRBV2	TRBJ1-4	-	-	CASSLTGLDSF	TGTGCCAGCAGTTTGACAGGTTTGGATTCTTTT
TRBV27	TRBJ2-2	-	-	CASSLLGTLNTGELFF	TGTGCCAGCAGTTTATTGGGGACATTGAACACCGGGGAGCTGTTTTTT
TRBV11-3	TRBJ2-1	-	-	CASSSDRNEQFF	TGTGCCAGCAGCTCCGACCGCAATGAGCAGTTCTTC
TRBV6-5	TRBJ2-7	TRBD1	-	CASSYRGDREGYEQYF	TGTGCCAGCAGTTACCGGGGGGACAGGGAGGGCTACGAGCAGTACTTC
TRBV7-2	TRBJ1-5	-	-	CASSLEQVQPQHF	TGTGCCAGCAGCTTAGAACAGGTTCAGCCCCAGCATTTT
TRBV6-1	TRBJ1-5	-	-	CASSAYDSVSQPQHF	TGTGCCAGCAGTGCCTACGACAGCGTCAGTCAGCCCCAGCATTTT
TRBV30	TRBJ2-1	TRBD2	-	CAWSVELAGDYNEQFF	TGTGCCTGGAGTGTGGAGTTAGCGGGGGATTACAATGAGCAGTTCTTC
TRBV27	TRBJ2-6	-	once	CASSLLKEAGANVLTF	TGTGCCAGCAGTCTACTAAAGGAGGCTGGGGCCAACGTCCTGACTTTC
TRBV7-9	TRBJ2-7	TRBD2	-	CASSPVRAGGTYEQYF	TGTGCCAGTAGTCCCGTCAGGGCGGGAGGGACATACGAGCAGTACTTC
TRBV6-1	TRBJ1-1	-	-	CASSASGVTEAFF	TGTGCCAGCAGTGCCTCAGGGGTCACTGAAGCTTTCTTT
TRBV7-8	TRBJ1-4	-	few	CASTMGEKLFF	TGTGCCAGCACCATGGGGGAAAAACTGTTTTTT
TRBV6-5	TRBJ1-2	-	-	CASRWGFNYGYTF	TGTGCCAGCCGCTGGGGGTTTAACTATGGCTACACCTTC
TRBV30	TRBJ1-5	TRBD1	-	CAWSPGQGQPQHF	TGTGCCTGGAGTCCGGGACAGGGGCAGCCCCAGCATTTT
TRBV6-5	TRBJ1-3	TRBD1	few	CASSQGQGGTIYF	TGTGCCAGCAGTCAGGGACAGGGCGGAACCATATATTTT